The 30 T cell receptor beta chains given below trace back to one sample, sequenced in a study of CXCR3-negative and CXCR3-positive naive CD8 T cells. UMI-labeled TRB cDNA libraries were prepared by 5' RACE. TCRdb re-called the 5' RACE reads and gives one entry per CDR3 protein, without DNA. The sample table includes tens of thousands of distinct CDR3 sequences. The specimen sequenced was naive CXCR3- CD8+ T cells from blood. As to subset: CD45RO-CCR7+CD27+CD95- naive CD8+ T cells lacking CXCR3 (TNR3-). These receptors were taken from a human donor in good health. Some clones in this sample may be carry-over from other donors' samples.

The chain employs TRBV25-1 and TRBJ2-5; TCRdb picks TRBD1, but there is no DNA to check that call. CDR1 is MGHDK and CDR2 is SYGVNS in the germline V gene. The CDR3 has 14 residues. The chain's CDR3 is CASSEWNPEETQYF.

This rearrangement joins TRBV29-1 to TRBJ1-4. Looked up from germline, CDR1 is SQVTM and CDR2 is ANQGSEA. The CDR3 is 14 amino acids. CDR3: CSVEGGQGPEKLVF.

The chain joins TRBV11-3 to TRBJ2-3. The CDR3 covers 12 residues. From germline, CDR1 is SGHNT and CDR2 YENEEA. CDR3 in amino acids: CASSPASDTQYF.

This chain uses TRBV7-9 with TRBJ2-7; there is no DNA to check the TCRdb D call of TRBD1. The CDR3 extends over 12 amino acids. Per germline, CDR1 SEHNR and CDR2 FQNEAQ (reference sequence). Here the CDR3 reads CASGRTDSEQYF.

CDR3 sequence: CASSPWGGSYNEQFF. The rearrangement joins TRBV27 to TRBJ2-1; without DNA, the TCRdb call of TRBD1 cannot be checked. This CDR3 has 15 amino acids. The germline CDR1 and CDR2 sequences are MNHEY and SMNVEV (reference sequence).

This sequence joins TRBV7-9 and TRBJ1-5. The CDR3 has 13 amino acids. Germline values: CDR1 SEHNR, CDR2 FQNEAQ (reference sequence). The CDR3: CASSSVLNQPQHF.

J is TRBJ2-7 and V is TRBV29-1. Germline-derived CDR1 and CDR2 are SQVTM and ANQGSEA. This CDR3 spans 11 amino acids. CDR3 amino acids: CSAGNSYEQYF.

V and J are TRBV4-1 and TRBJ2-7; TCRdb designates TRBD1, a call that cannot be tested without DNA. Germline assignment: CDR1 MGHRA and CDR2 YSYEKL. The CDR3 length is 13 residues. CDR3 sequence: CASSWDPAYEQYF.

The chain has TRBV29-1 and TRBJ2-2; TCRdb calls TRBD2, which cannot be checked without DNA. This CDR3 has 15 residues. Looked up from germline, CDR1 is SQVTM and CDR2 is ANQGSEA. CDR3 in amino acids: CSVERAGRNTGELFF.

The chain is built from TRBV5-1 and TRBJ1-1; checking the TCRdb D call of TRBD1 is not possible without DNA. This CDR3 region has 16 residues. Germline lookup yields CDR1 SGHRS and CDR2 YFSETQ. This CDR3 is CASSLVVGQGYTEAFF.

The CDR3 spells CASSSGKAPLEQYF. The chain couples TRBV6-5 to TRBJ2-7; TCRdb reports TRBD1, a call that lacks DNA to check it against. Germline V gene lookup returns CDR1 MNHEY and CDR2 SVGAGI. CDR3 length: 14 amino acids.

The V call is TRBV29-1, the J call TRBJ2-7; the D call of TRBD1 rests on TCRdb alone, since no DNA is present to check it. Germline V lookup: CDR1 SQVTM, CDR2 ANQGSEA. The CDR3 consists of 14 residues. CDR3 protein: CSVPALADSYEQYF.

The rearrangement links TRBV20-1 to TRBJ1-5; absent DNA, TCRdb's TRBD1 call cannot be checked. This CDR3 is built from 14 residues. Germline loops: CDR1 DFQATT, CDR2 SNEGSKA (reference sequence). The CDR3 sequence: CSASGTQANQPQHF.

The rearrangement joins TRBV20-1 to TRBJ1-1; the TCRdb call, TRBD1, lacks DNA for checking. This CDR3 spans 17 amino acids. Germline lookup yields CDR1 DFQATT and CDR2 SNEGSKA (reference sequence). The CDR3 here is CSARMDRADPKGIEAFF.

The gene calls are TRBV29-1 and TRBJ2-6. The CDR3 runs to 14 residues. Germline V gene data show CDR1 as SQVTM and CDR2 as ANQGSEA. CDR3 loop: CSVMGPSGANVLTF. The variable domain in full, completed from reference TRBV29-1 and TRBJ2-6, reads SAVISQKPSRDICQRGTSLTIQCQVDSQVTMMFWYRQQPGQSLTLIATANQGSEATYESGFVIDKFPISRPNLTFSTLTVSNMSPEDSSIYLCSVMGPSGANVLTFGAGSRLTVL.

This chain connects TRBV12-3 or TRBV12-4 to TRBJ2-2; with no DNA, the TCRdb D assignment of TRBD1 cannot be verified. The CDR3 sequence is 13 residues long. CDR3 loop: CASRDSLTGELFF.

The chain is built from TRBV7-9 and TRBJ2-5. This CDR3 has 11 residues. Germline V gives CDR1 SEHNR, CDR2 FQNEAQ (reference sequence). The CDR3 region is CASSTQENQYF.

The chain has TRBV11-3 and TRBJ2-1; there is no DNA to check the TCRdb D call of TRBD1. The CDR3 length is 14 residues. Germline CDR1 and CDR2: SGHNT and YENEEA. CDR3 protein: CASSPRTGDNEQFF.

This chain links TRBV7-8 with TRBJ2-3; TCRdb's D gene call, TRBD2, goes unchecked for lack of DNA. Per the germline V gene, CDR1 is SGHVS and CDR2 is FQNEAQ. CDR3 size: 19 residues. CDR3 in amino acids: CASSLGVVLAGGQGDTQYF.

The chain uses TRBV7-9 and TRBJ2-7; TCRdb reports TRBD2, a call that lacks DNA to check it against. The CDR3 extends over 15 amino acids. In germline, CDR1 is SEHNR, CDR2 FQNEAQ (reference sequence). CDR3 residues: CASSAGLAGGYEQYF.

The chain combines TRBV20-1 with TRBJ1-1. The CDR3 contains 13 residues. Germline V gene lookup returns CDR1 DFQATT and CDR2 SNEGSKA (reference sequence). The CDR3 protein is CSARGEGDTEAFF.

The genes are TRBV28 and TRBJ1-1. In germline, CDR1 is MDHEN, CDR2 SYDVKM. There are 17 residues in the CDR3. CDR3 sequence reads: CASSLLSDGPVDTEAFF.

The chain links TRBV29-1 to TRBJ1-4; TCRdb's D gene call, TRBD1, goes unchecked for lack of DNA. Germline CDR1 SQVTM, CDR2 ANQGSEA. The CDR3 loop spans 14 amino acids. The chain's CDR3 is CSVETGETNEKLFF.

This sequence joins TRBV29-1 and TRBJ2-2; the D call from TCRdb, TRBD1, cannot be confirmed without DNA. Germline CDR1 is SQVTM and CDR2 is ANQGSEA. The CDR3 runs 12 residues. The CDR3 is CSVPRESGELFF.

The J gene is TRBJ2-7, the V gene TRBV12-3 or TRBV12-4. CDR3 length: 14 amino acids. Here the CDR3 reads CASSYGRAAYEQYF.

The V gene is TRBV7-2, the J gene TRBJ1-1; the TCRdb D gene call, TRBD1, has no DNA to confirm it. The CDR3 length is 13 residues. Germline V gives CDR1 SGHTA, CDR2 FQGNSA. The CDR3: CASSPGVTTEAFF.

This sequence joins TRBV29-1 and TRBJ2-1; the TCRdb call, TRBD2, lacks DNA for checking. The CDR3 has 12 amino acids. Germline V gene lookup returns CDR1 SQVTM and CDR2 ANQGSEA. CDR3 region: CSVELAYNEQFF.

J is TRBJ2-1 and V is TRBV6-5. This CDR3 contains 14 residues. CDR1 and CDR2 from the germline V gene are MNHEY and SVGAGI. CDR3 amino acids: CASSTGGAYNEQFF.

The J gene is TRBJ2-7, the V gene TRBV28; without DNA, the TCRdb call of TRBD1 cannot be checked. This CDR3 is 14 amino acids long. Looked up from germline, CDR1 is MDHEN and CDR2 is SYDVKM. This CDR3 reads CAGQGVGFSSEQYF.

The V call is TRBV15, the J call TRBJ2-7; with no DNA, the TCRdb D assignment of TRBD1 cannot be verified. The CDR3 covers 15 residues. CDR1 LNHNV and CDR2 YYDKDF come from the germline V gene (reference sequence). This CDR3 reads CATSRDHDRTYEQYF.